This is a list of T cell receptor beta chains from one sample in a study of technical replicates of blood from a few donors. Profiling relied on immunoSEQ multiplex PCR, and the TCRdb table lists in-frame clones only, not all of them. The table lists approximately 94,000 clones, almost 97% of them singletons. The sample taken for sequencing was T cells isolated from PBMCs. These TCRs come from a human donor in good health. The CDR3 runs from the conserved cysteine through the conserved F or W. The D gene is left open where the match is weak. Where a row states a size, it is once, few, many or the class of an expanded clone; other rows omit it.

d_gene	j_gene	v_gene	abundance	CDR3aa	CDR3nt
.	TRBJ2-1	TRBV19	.	CASSRENLHEQFF	TGTGCCAGTTCCCGGGAGAACTTACATGAGCAGTTCTTC
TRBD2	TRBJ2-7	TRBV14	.	CASSRLGGRDGYEQYF	TGTGCCAGCAGCCGGCTGGGGGGGAGGGATGGCTACGAGCAGTACTTC
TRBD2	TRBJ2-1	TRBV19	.	CASSTLTGGAYNEQFF	TGTGCCAGTAGTACCCTAACGGGAGGAGCCTACAATGAGCAGTTCTTC
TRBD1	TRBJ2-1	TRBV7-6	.	CASSFRDREVYDEQFF	TGTGCCAGCAGCTTTAGGGACAGGGAGGTATACGATGAGCAGTTCTTC
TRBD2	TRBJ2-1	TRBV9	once	CASSVSGGRGYNEQFF	TGTGCCAGCAGCGTATCGGGAGGGAGGGGTTACAATGAGCAGTTCTTC
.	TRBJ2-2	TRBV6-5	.	CASSGGLANTGELFF	TGTGCCAGCAGTGGAGGACTTGCGAACACCGGGGAGCTGTTTTTT
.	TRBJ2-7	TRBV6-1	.	CASSIAGGSNEQYF	TGTGCCAGCAGTATAGCAGGGGGGTCTAACGAGCAGTACTTC
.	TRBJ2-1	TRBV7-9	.	CAGALNNEQFF	TGTGCCGGAGCCCTAAACAATGAGCAGTTCTTC
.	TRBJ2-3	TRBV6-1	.	CASSRDYTDTQYF	TGTGCGAGCAGCAGGGATTACACAGATACGCAGTATTTT
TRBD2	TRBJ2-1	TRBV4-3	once	CASSRGLEYEQFF	TGCGCCAGCAGCCGGGGACTAGAGTATGAGCAGTTCTTC
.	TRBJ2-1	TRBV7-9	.	CASSLDSGPYNEQFF	TGTGCCAGCAGCTTAGATAGCGGACCCTACAATGAGCAGTTCTTC
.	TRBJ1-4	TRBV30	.	CAWMYIRGTNEKLFF	TGTGCCTGGATGTACATCAGGGGCACTAATGAAAAACTGTTTTTT
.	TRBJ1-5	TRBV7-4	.	CASSLVGTSYSNQPQHF	TGTGCCAGCAGCTTGGTTGGGACATCTTATAGCAATCAGCCCCAGCATTTT
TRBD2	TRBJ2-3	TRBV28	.	CASTEGWIRLAGGPHTQYF	TGTGCCAGCACTGAAGGGTGGATAAGACTAGCGGGGGGTCCCCATACGCAGTATTTT
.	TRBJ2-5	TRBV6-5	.	CASSNNREETQYF	TGTGCCAGCAGTAACAACAGGGAAGAGACCCAGTACTTC
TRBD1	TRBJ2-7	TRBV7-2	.	CASSLARAFKDRPSYEQYF	TGTGCCAGCAGCTTAGCTAGAGCATTCAAGGACAGGCCCTCCTACGAGCAGTACTTC
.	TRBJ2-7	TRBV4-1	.	CASSQESGPTYEQYF	TGCGCCAGCAGCCAAGAAAGCGGACCTACCTACGAGCAGTACTTC
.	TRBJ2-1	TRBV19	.	CASSISPYNEQFF	TGTGCCAGTAGTATCAGTCCCTACAATGAGCAGTTCTTC
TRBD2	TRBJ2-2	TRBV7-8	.	CASSLGLAGELFF	TGTGCCAGCAGCCTAGGACTAGCCGGGGAGCTGTTTTTT
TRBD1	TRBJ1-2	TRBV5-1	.	CASSLFIQGATDGYTF	TGCGCCAGCAGCTTGTTTATCCAGGGGGCGACGGATGGCTACACCTTC
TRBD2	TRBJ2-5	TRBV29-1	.	CSVEWSGIFETQYF	TGCAGCGTTGAATGGAGCGGGATCTTCGAGACCCAGTACTTC
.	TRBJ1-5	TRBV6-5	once	CASRTQGNQPQHF	TGTGCCAGCAGAACGCAGGGGAACCAGCCCCAGCATTTT
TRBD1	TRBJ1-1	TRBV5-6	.	CASSRDRLNTEAFF	TGTGCCAGCAGCAGGGACAGGCTGAACACTGAAGCTTTCTTT
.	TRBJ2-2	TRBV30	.	CAWSNPYPELFF	TGTGCCTGGAGTAATCCTTATCCGGAGCTGTTTTTT
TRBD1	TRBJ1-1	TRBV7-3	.	CASSLLAGGLNTEAFF	TGTGCCAGCAGCTTACTCGCAGGGGGCCTGAACACTGAAGCTTTCTTT
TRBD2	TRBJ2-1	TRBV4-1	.	CASSLRLAGIYNEQFF	TGCGCCAGCAGCCTACGACTAGCGGGGATCTACAATGAGCAGTTCTTC
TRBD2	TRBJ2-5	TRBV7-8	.	CATSGLAGQETQYF	TGTGCCACATCTGGACTAGCGGGTCAGGAGACCCAGTACTTC
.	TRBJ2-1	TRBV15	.	CATSREAGTYNEQFF	TGTGCCACCAGCAGAGAGGCAGGTACCTACAATGAGCAGTTCTTC
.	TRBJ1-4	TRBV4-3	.	CASSQDRGIGEKLFF	TGCGCCAGCAGCCAAGATAGGGGGATCGGAGAAAAACTGTTTTTT
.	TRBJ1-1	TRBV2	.	CASSENQGRNTEAFF	TGTGCCAGCAGTGAAAATCAGGGGCGGAACACTGAAGCTTTCTTT
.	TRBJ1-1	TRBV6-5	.	CASKNRAKAFF	TGTGCCAGCAAGAACAGGGCAAAAGCTTTCTTT
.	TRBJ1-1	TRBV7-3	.	CASSLQGMNTEAFF	TGTGCCAGCAGCTTACAGGGAATGAACACTGAAGCTTTCTTT
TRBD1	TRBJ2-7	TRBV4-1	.	CASSLSGTAYEQYF	TGCGCCAGCAGCCTTTCCGGGACAGCCTACGAGCAGTACTTC
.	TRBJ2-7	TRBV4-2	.	CASSQEGSLYEQYF	TGTGCCAGCAGCCAAGAGGGCAGCCTCTACGAGCAGTACTTC
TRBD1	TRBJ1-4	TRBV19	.	CASSLPGQGGREKLFF	TGTGCCAGTAGTTTACCGGGACAGGGCGGTAGGGAAAAACTGTTTTTT
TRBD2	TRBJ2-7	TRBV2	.	CASRGLAYEQYF	TGTGCCAGCAGGGGACTAGCCTACGAGCAGTACTTC
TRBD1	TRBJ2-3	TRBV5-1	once	CASSSSPMDRGYF	TGCGCCAGCAGCTCCTCACCAATGGACAGGGGGTATTTT
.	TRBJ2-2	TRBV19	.	CASREYTGELFF	TGTGCCAGTAGGGAGTACACCGGGGAGCTGTTTTTT
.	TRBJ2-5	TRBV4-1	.	CASSQVLGSAETQYF	TGCGCCAGCAGCCAAGTTTTGGGCTCCGCAGAGACCCAGTACTTC
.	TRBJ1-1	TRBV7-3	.	CASTLNARDAEAFF	TGTGCCAGCACCCTAAACGCGAGGGATGCTGAAGCTTTCTTT
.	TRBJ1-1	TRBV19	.	CATRDMNTEAFF	TGTGCCACCCGGGACATGAACACTGAAGCTTTCTTT
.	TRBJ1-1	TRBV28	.	CASSLRTDLAEAFF	TGTGCCAGCAGTTTGAGGACAGATTTGGCTGAAGCTTTCTTT
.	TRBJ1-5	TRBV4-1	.	CASSPDRLDEPQHF	TGCGCCAGCAGCCCTGACAGGCTCGATGAGCCCCAGCATTTT
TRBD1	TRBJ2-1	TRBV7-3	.	CASSFSTGEQFF	TGCGCCAGCAGCTTCTCGACAGGGGAGCAGTTCTTC
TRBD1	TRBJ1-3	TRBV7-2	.	CASSSQGGSGNTIYF	TGTGCCAGCAGCTCGCAGGGGGGTTCCGGAAACACCATATATTTT
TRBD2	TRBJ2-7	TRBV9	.	CASSVSAGVPYEQYF	TGTGCCAGCAGCGTATCCGCGGGAGTACCCTACGAGCAGTACTTC
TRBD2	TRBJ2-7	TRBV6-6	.	CASSYVGLDPYEQYF	TGTGCCAGCAGTTACGTTGGACTAGATCCCTACGAGCAGTACTTC
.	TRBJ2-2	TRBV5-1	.	CASSSGTPHGELFF	TGCGCCAGCAGCTCCGGGACTCCGCACGGGGAGCTGTTTTTT
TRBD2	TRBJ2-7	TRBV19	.	CASSIELAGAQVTYEQYF	TGTGCCAGTAGTATCGAACTAGCGGGAGCCCAAGTCACCTACGAGCAGTACTTC
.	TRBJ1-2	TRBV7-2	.	CASSYSLKDSYTF	TGTGCCAGCAGCTACAGCCTGAAGGACAGCTACACCTTC
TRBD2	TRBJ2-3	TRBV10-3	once	CATNAGENTDTQYF	TGTGCCACCAACGCGGGAGAGAACACAGATACGCAGTATTTT
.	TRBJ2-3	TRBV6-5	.	CASSYSRSSDTQYF	TGTGCCAGCAGTTACTCACGGTCGTCAGATACGCAGTATTTT
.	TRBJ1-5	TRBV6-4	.	CASSDLLRGRCSQPQHF	TGTGCCAGCAGTGACCTACTCAGGGGAAGATGTAGTCAGCCCCAGCATTTT
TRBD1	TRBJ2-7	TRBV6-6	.	CASSYLMDRGYYEQYF	TGTGCCAGCAGTTACTTAATGGACAGGGGGTACTACGAGCAGTACTTC
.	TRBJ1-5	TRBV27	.	CASRGPGKYQPQHF	TGTGCCAGCAGGGGCCCCGGGAAGTATCAGCCCCAGCATTTT